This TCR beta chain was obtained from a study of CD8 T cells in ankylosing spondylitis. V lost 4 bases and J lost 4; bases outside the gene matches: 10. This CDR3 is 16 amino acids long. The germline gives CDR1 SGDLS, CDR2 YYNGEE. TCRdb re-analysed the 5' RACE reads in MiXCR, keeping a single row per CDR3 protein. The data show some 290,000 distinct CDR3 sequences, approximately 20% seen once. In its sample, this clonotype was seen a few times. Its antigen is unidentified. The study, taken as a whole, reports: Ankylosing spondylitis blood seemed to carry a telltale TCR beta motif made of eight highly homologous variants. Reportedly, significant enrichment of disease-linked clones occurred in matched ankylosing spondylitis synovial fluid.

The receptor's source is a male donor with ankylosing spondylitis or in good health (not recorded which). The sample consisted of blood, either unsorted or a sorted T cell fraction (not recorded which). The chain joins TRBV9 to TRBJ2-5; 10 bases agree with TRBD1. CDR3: CASSPTGTGAGETQYF. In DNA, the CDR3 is TGTGCCAGCAGCCCAACCGGGACAGGGGCCGGAGAGACCCAGTACTTC.